This passage covers 15 T cell receptor beta chains from one sample sequenced in a study of blood T cell repertoires in COVID-19. Here immunoSEQ multiplex PCR was the method, and the copy in TCRdb shows in-frame clones only, minus some. Here the sample spans 300,000 to 400,000 clones, approximately 88% being singletons. Sequencing was carried out using peripheral blood. The source of these receptors is a man aged 30 to 39 with COVID-19, enrolled during active disease.

The chain has TRBV7-9 and TRBJ1-5; TRBD1 aligns across 7 bases. CDR1 and CDR2 (germline): SEHNR, FQNEAQ (reference sequence). With V trimmed by 5 bases and J by 3 bases, 4 bases remained unmatched. CDR3 size: 14 residues. The CDR3 reads CASSQTGPNQPQHF. For the CDR3, the DNA is TGTGCCAGCAGCCAGACAGGGCCCAATCAGCCCCAGCATTTT.

CDR3 in DNA: TGTGCCAGCGGAGGGATCACAGATACGCAGTATTTT. Translated: CASGGITDTQYF. This chain connects TRBV11-3 to TRBJ2-3, with D tentatively TRBD2 (6 bases). CDR3 length equals 12 residues. Per the germline V gene, CDR1 is SGHNT and CDR2 is YENEEA. With 8 bases removed from V and 2 bases from J, the gap between germline ends came to 8 bases.

The chain combines TRBV20-1 with TRBJ2-1; D remains unclear. Germline V gene data show CDR1 as DFQATT and CDR2 as SNEGSKA (reference sequence). This CDR3 contains 11 residues. Trimming took 0 bases from V and 9 from J, leaving 6 bases between them. CDR3 nucleotide sequence: TGCAGTGCTAGAGAAACTTTTGAGCAGTTCTTC. This translates into CSARETFEQFF.

The rearrangement uses TRBV20-1 and TRBJ1-1; TRBD1 is a possible D gene (5 bases). V lost 3 bases and J lost 7, with 6 bases in between. The germline V gene encodes CDR1 DFQATT and CDR2 SNEGSKA (reference sequence). This CDR3 region has 10 residues. The CDR3 coding sequence is TGCAGTGCTAGGGACAATGAAGCTTTCTTT. Protein product: CSARDNEAFF.

The V gene is TRBV19, the J gene TRBJ1-1, with a tentative D call TRBD1 (5 bases). V gave up 3 bases and J gave up 4 bases, with 9 bases separating them. Germline lookup yields CDR1 LNHDA and CDR2 SQIVND (reference sequence). The CDR3 consists of 13 residues. The CDR3 spells CASSIQGGTEAFF. CDR3 coding DNA: TGTGCCAGTAGTATCCAGGGCGGCACTGAAGCTTTCTTT. Full variable domain (outside the CDR3, taken from reference TRBV19 and TRBJ1-1): DGGITQSPKYLFRKEGQNVTLSCEQNLNHDAMYWYRQDPGQGLRLIYYSQIVNDFQKGDIAEGYSVSREKKESFPLTVTSAQKNPTAFYLCASSIQGGTEAFFGQGTRLTVV.

The chain carries TRBV27 and TRBJ1-1; D unresolved. The germline V gene has CDR1 MNHEY and CDR2 SMNVEV (reference sequence). CDR3 length: 13 residues. The V gene lost 3 bases and the J gene lost 4 bases, with 9 bases spanning the gap. CDR3 sequence (DNA): TGTGCCAGCAGTTTGACATCTCTCACTGAAGCTTTCTTT. As protein: CASSLTSLTEAFF.

The V gene is TRBV6-5, the J gene TRBJ2-7; 7 bases align to TRBD2. V shed 6 bases, J shed 2 bases, and the junction held 7 bases outside the gene matches. Germline V gene lookup returns CDR1 MNHEY and CDR2 SVGAGI. The CDR3 is 14 amino acids. CDR3 in DNA: TGTGCCAGCAGGGCCTCGGCGGGGGCCTACGAGCAGTACTTC. Protein: CASRASAGAYEQYF.

The V and J genes are TRBV5-5 and TRBJ2-6, with a tentative D call TRBD1 (6 bases). Germline V gene sequence: CDR1 SGHKS, CDR2 YYEKEE (reference sequence). The ends were cut back, 4 bases at V and 0 bases at J, with 14 bases in the middle. The CDR3 is 17 residues long. The CDR3 spells CASSKGDGYSGANVLTF. The DNA for the CDR3 is TGTGCCAGCAGCAAGGGGGATGGGTACTCTGGGGCCAACGTCCTGACTTTC.

This clone was detected once. J is TRBJ2-7 and V is TRBV28; 7 bases are a match to TRBD2. The CDR3 extends over 15 amino acids. Germline V CDR1 and CDR2: MDHEN, SYDVKM. V was clipped by 5 bases and J by 0 bases; unmatched bases: 7. This chain's CDR3 is CASSITGTNSYEQYF. CDR3 nucleotides: TGTGCCAGCAGTATAACCGGGACTAACTCCTACGAGCAGTACTTC.

This rearrangement joins TRBV19 to TRBJ1-1; D is perhaps TRBD1 (6 bases). The CDR3 runs to 13 residues. V lost 3 bases, J lost 4 bases, and 9 bases lay in between. Germline V gives CDR1 LNHDA, CDR2 SQIVND (reference sequence). The chain's CDR3 is CASSITGSTEAFF. The CDR3 DNA reads as TGTGCCAGTAGTATCACAGGGAGCACTGAAGCTTTCTTT.

The rearrangement links TRBV27 to TRBJ2-7, with 8 bases lining up with TRBD1. Looked up from germline, CDR1 is MNHEY and CDR2 is SMNVEV (reference sequence). This CDR3 contains 19 residues. Germline trimming cut 6 bases from V and 7 bases from J; bases unmatched to any gene: 26. CDR3 nucleotides: TGTGCCAGCAGCCCCTCGGTTTGGACAGGGCCCATGTGGGGATCGGAGCAGTACTTC. Translation gives CASSPSVWTGPMWGSEQYF.

The CDR3 region has the DNA TGTGCCAGCAGCTTAGGTTCCGGTGTGCAGTATTTT. Translated: CASSLGSGVQYF. The chain has TRBV7-2 and TRBJ2-3; D not certain. CDR3 length: 12 amino acids. Trimming removed 1 base from V and 11 bases from J, with 10 bases in between. Germline values: CDR1 SGHTA, CDR2 FQGNSA.

This sequence joins TRBV5-6 and TRBJ2-3, with 8 bases that match TRBD1. The CDR3 covers 15 residues. From germline, CDR1 is SGHDT and CDR2 YYEEEE. The junction had 8 bases not matched to a gene; V was cut back by 3 bases and J by 5 bases. As DNA, the CDR3 is TGTGCCAGCAGCTCGCTAGACAGGGGTGGAGATACGCAGTATTTT. Translating gives CASSSLDRGGDTQYF.

J is TRBJ2-1 and V is TRBV5-4, with 11 bases aligning to TRBD1. The CDR3 is 14 amino acids. The V gene end was trimmed by 3 bases and the J gene end by 9 bases; junction bases not matched to a gene: 5. Per germline, CDR1 SGHNT and CDR2 YYREEE (reference sequence). The CDR3 sequence is CASSSGQGEGEQFF. The DNA of the CDR3 is TGTGCCAGCAGCTCGGGACAGGGGGAGGGTGAGCAGTTCTTC. The full variable domain, in which reference TRBV5-4 and TRBJ2-1 provide the parts outside the CDR3, is ETGVTQSPTHLIKTRGQQVTLRCSSQSGHNTVSWYQQALGQGPQFIFQYYREEENGRGNFPPRFSGLQFPNYSSELNVNALELDDSALYLCASSSGQGEGEQFFGPGTRLTVL.

V usage is TRBV29-1 and J usage is TRBJ2-3; no firm D call. Deletions cut 0 bases from V and 2 bases from J, with 12 bases between. Per the germline V gene, CDR1 is SQVTM and CDR2 is ANQGSEA. The CDR3 has 15 residues. The CDR3 is CSVEDPHSTTDTQYF. The CDR3, as DNA: TGCAGCGTTGAAGATCCCCACAGCACCACAGATACGCAGTATTTT.